This T cell receptor (beta chain) was observed in a study of blood T cells in healthy people across ages. Trimming removed 7 bases at V and 8 bases at J, with 20 bases between. Germline CDR1 and CDR2: MNHNS and SASEGT. The CDR3 consists of 14 residues. RNA extraction gave at least 5 micrograms of total RNA per sample. Alongside a J-beta primer mix, a sample-barcoded 5' primer served in a second PCR lasting about 7 to 11 cycles. Every sample returned 2.5 million or more CDR3-containing paired-end reads. TCRdb processed the 5' RACE reads anew with MiXCR; each CDR3 protein has one entry. This sample has around 750,000 distinct CDR3 sequences, with 40% to 65% found just once.

The sequencing input was blood. The chain links TRBV6-1 to TRBJ2-5; D ambiguous. The clonotype comes from a man of 80 years or more in good health. The CDR3 bases are TGTGCCAGCACTGCGGAACACCGGTCAGGAACCCAGTACTTC. Translated, it gives CASTAEHRSGTQYF.